The rows below give T cell receptor beta chains drawn from one sample of a study of T cells in Graves' hyperthyroidism and ophthalmopathy. TCRdb processed the multiplex PCR reads anew with MiXCR; each CDR3 protein has one entry. The profile covers approximately 300,000 distinct CDR3 sequences, with about a sixth appearing a single time and over 45% taken by the ten largest. The sequenced material came from blood. These receptors were collected from a woman aged 55-75 years with Graves' ophthalmopathy. The CDR3 runs from the conserved cysteine through the conserved F or W. Each record gives: D gene, V gene, J gene, clone size, CDR3 protein, CDR3 DNA. D genes are given only for firm matches. The listing skips clone size in some rows; elsewhere it reads once, few, many or a size class.

TRBD1	TRBV10-3	TRBJ1-1	many	CAISEQGVERTEAFF	TGTGCCATCAGTGAGCAGGGGGTTGAGAGGACTGAAGCTTTCTTT
TRBD2	TRBV29-1	TRBJ2-5	many	CSVGGGRGRLSETQYF	TGCAGCGTTGGAGGCGGGAGGGGGCGCTTGTCAGAGACCCAGTACTTC
NA	TRBV19	TRBJ2-1	few	CASSIYGLSSSRSEQFF	TGTGCCAGTAGTATTTACGGGTTAAGTTCGTCACGGAGTGAGCAGTTCTTC
TRBD1	TRBV9	TRBJ2-7	few	CASSTGQGGHEQYF	TGTGCCAGCAGCACGGGACAGGGAGGACACGAGCAGTACTTC
TRBD1	TRBV28	TRBJ2-7	many	CTSSSIGTGRSYEQYF	TGTACCAGCAGCTCCATTGGGACAGGGCGAAGTTACGAGCAGTACTTC
TRBD1	TRBV2	TRBJ2-2	NA	CASTGQGSPGELFF	TGTGCCAGCACGGGACAGGGATCTCCCGGGGAGCTGTTTTTT
NA	TRBV5-1	TRBJ1-4	many	CASRIAGVNEKLFF	TGCGCCAGCCGTATCGCGGGGGTCAATGAAAAACTGTTTTTT
NA	TRBV15	TRBJ1-4	many	CATSRDRAATNEKLFF	TGTGCCACCAGCAGAGATAGGGCAGCAACTAATGAAAAACTGTTTTTT
NA	TRBV6-1	TRBJ2-7	many	CASSLSTGSSYEQYF	TGTGCCAGCAGTTTATCGACAGGAAGCTCCTACGAGCAGTACTTC
TRBD1	TRBV6-1	TRBJ2-5	few	CASSGTGRETQYF	TGTGCCAGCAGCGGGACAGGGCGCGAGACCCAGTACTTC
NA	TRBV5-1	TRBJ2-6	many	CASSLTVSGANVLTF	TGCGCCAGCAGCTTGACGGTCTCTGGGGCCAACGTCCTGACTTTC
TRBD1	TRBV25-1	TRBJ1-4	few	CASASGTVHEKLFF	TGTGCCAGCGCCTCCGGGACAGTTCATGAAAAACTGTTTTTT
NA	TRBV5-1	TRBJ1-4	many	CASTYTGTNEKLFF	TGCGCCAGCACCTACACGGGAACTAATGAAAAACTGTTTTTT
TRBD1	TRBV2	TRBJ1-5	many	CATKRDRGPYSNQPQHF	TGTGCCACCAAGCGGGACAGGGGACCGTATAGCAATCAGCCCCAGCATTTT
TRBD2	TRBV20-1	TRBJ2-1	many	CSAITGTSIYNEQFF	TGCAGTGCTATTACCGGGACTAGCATTTACAATGAGCAGTTCTTC
NA	TRBV7-9	TRBJ1-1	many	CASSLNRDTEAFF	TGTGCCAGCAGCCTCAACAGAGACACTGAAGCTTTCTTT
NA	TRBV6-2/TRBV6-3	TRBJ1-1	many	CASRAAGENTEAFF	TGTGCCAGCAGAGCCGCTGGGGAGAACACTGAAGCTTTCTTT
NA	TRBV6-1	TRBJ1-5	few	CASRRDGSSNQPQHF	TGTGCCAGCAGGAGGGACGGAAGCTCCAATCAGCCCCAGCATTTT
TRBD2	TRBV7-2	TRBJ2-5	many	CASSQLAGGPRETQYF	TGTGCCAGCAGCCAACTAGCGGGGGGGCCTCGAGAGACCCAGTACTTC
NA	TRBV29-1	TRBJ2-7	NA	CSAGTILTGRPGVITYEQYF	TGCAGCGCCGGGACGATACTTACAGGGCGTCCTGGGGTTATTACCTACGAGCAGTACTTC
TRBD2	TRBV6-5	TRBJ2-1	many	CASSYNRLAGGLSTYNEQFF	TGTGCCAGCAGTTACAATCGGCTAGCGGGGGGCTTGAGTACCTACAATGAGCAGTTCTTC
TRBD1	TRBV12-3/TRBV12-4	TRBJ1-1	many	CASSYPDRDTEAFF	TGTGCCAGCAGTTACCCCGACAGGGACACTGAAGCTTTCTTT
TRBD2	TRBV20-1	TRBJ2-1	once	CSARDRASGVNNEQFF	TGCAGTGCTAGAGATAGGGCTAGCGGGGTTAACAATGAGCAGTTCTTC
NA	TRBV6-1	TRBJ1-6	many	CASSTTDSRNSPLHF	TGTGCCAGCAGTACCACTGACAGTCGGAATTCACCCCTCCACTTT
NA	TRBV9	TRBJ1-1	many	CASSVIGFGGEAFF	TGTGCCAGCAGCGTAATCGGGTTCGGGGGTGAAGCTTTCTTT
NA	TRBV4-3	TRBJ1-2	few	CASSQEMYKGYGYTF	TGCGCCAGCAGCCAAGAAATGTACAAGGGCTATGGCTACACCTTC
TRBD1	TRBV19	TRBJ2-1	NA	CASGRAGTVGFNEQFF	TGTGCCAGTGGAAGAGCCGGGACAGTAGGGTTCAATGAGCAGTTCTTC
NA	TRBV6-2/TRBV6-3	TRBJ2-1	many	CASTDHYNEQFF	TGTGCCAGCACCGACCACTACAATGAGCAGTTCTTC
NA	TRBV7-2	TRBJ1-4	many	CASSLYSDSNEKLFF	TGTGCCAGCAGCCTGTACAGCGACTCTAATGAAAAACTGTTTTTT
NA	TRBV7-2	TRBJ2-2	NA	CASSLDGNSGELFF	TGTGCCAGCAGCTTAGATGGGAACAGCGGGGAGCTGTTTTTT
TRBD2	TRBV7-9	TRBJ2-2	NA	CASSPLASGTGELFF	TGTGCCAGCAGCCCCCTGGCTAGCGGGACCGGGGAGCTGTTTTTT
NA	TRBV28	TRBJ2-1	once	CASSLASPANEQFF	TGTGCCAGCAGTTTAGCGTCACCGGCCAATGAGCAGTTCTTC
NA	TRBV12-3/TRBV12-4	TRBJ1-5	many	CASSLGTMWGNQPQHF	TGTGCCAGCAGTTTAGGGACCATGTGGGGCAATCAGCCCCAGCATTTT
NA	TRBV6-4	TRBJ1-1	few	CASSVYKNTEAFF	TGTGCCAGCAGTGTTTACAAGAACACTGAAGCTTTCTTT
NA	TRBV19	TRBJ2-7	NA	CASSISAAGSPVTYEQYF	TGTGCCAGTAGTATCTCAGCAGCAGGGTCCCCGGTGACCTACGAGCAGTACTTC
NA	TRBV10-1	TRBJ2-2	few	CASSRTLAGELFF	TGCGCCAGCAGTCGGACCCTAGCTGGGGAGCTGTTTTTT
TRBD1	TRBV28	TRBJ1-4	many	CASSLLQGEEKLFF	TGTGCCAGCAGTTTACTGCAGGGGGAAGAAAAACTGTTTTTT
NA	TRBV3-1	TRBJ2-1	NA	CASSLQRQPYNEQFF	TGTGCCAGCAGCCTACAGCGGCAACCCTACAATGAGCAGTTCTTC
TRBD2	TRBV4-3	TRBJ2-3	many	CASSQVAGVADTQYF	TGCGCCAGCAGCCAAGTAGCGGGAGTCGCAGATACGCAGTATTTT
TRBD1	TRBV7-9	TRBJ1-6	NA	CASSPPRQGASPLHF	TGTGCCAGCAGCCCTCCCCGGCAGGGGGCCTCACCCCTCCACTTT
TRBD2	TRBV7-8	TRBJ2-1	many	CASSKEGGLAGNEQFF	TGTGCCAGCAGCAAGGAGGGAGGACTAGCGGGCAATGAGCAGTTCTTC
NA	TRBV7-3	TRBJ2-1	many	CASSSAGPSSYNEQFF	TGTGCCAGCAGCTCAGCGGGTCCAAGCTCCTACAATGAGCAGTTCTTC
TRBD1	TRBV29-1	TRBJ1-1	few	CSAVRTGGTEAFF	TGCAGCGCCGTCCGGACAGGGGGAACTGAAGCTTTCTTT
TRBD2	TRBV2	TRBJ2-2	many	CASSESRLAGGLTGELFF	TGTGCCAGCAGTGAAAGTCGGCTAGCGGGGGGGCTAACCGGGGAGCTGTTTTTT
TRBD1	TRBV12-5	TRBJ2-5	many	CASGVDRGETQYF	TGTGCTAGTGGTGTAGACAGGGGAGAGACCCAGTACTTC
NA	TRBV20-1	TRBJ1-4	many	CSPKGWDGGEKLFF	TGCAGTCCGAAAGGTTGGGACGGTGGTGAAAAACTGTTTTTT
TRBD1	TRBV6-2/TRBV6-3	TRBJ1-5	many	CASSERQGRPQHF	TGTGCCAGCAGTGAGAGACAGGGACGGCCCCAGCATTTT
NA	TRBV7-2	TRBJ2-6	many	CASGLSSGANVLTF	TGTGCCAGCGGCCTTAGCTCTGGGGCCAACGTCCTGACTTTC
TRBD1	TRBV20-1	TRBJ2-7	NA	CSATGTGPYEQYF	TGCAGTGCTACCGGGACAGGGCCCTACGAGCAGTACTTC
NA	TRBV20-1	TRBJ2-7	few	CSAKGPYEQYF	TGCAGTGCTAAAGGACCCTACGAGCAGTACTTC
NA	TRBV4-1	TRBJ2-7	NA	CASSQSLGIAYEQYF	TGCGCCAGCAGTCAAAGCTTGGGGATAGCCTACGAGCAGTACTTC